A single sample gave rise to the 22 T cell receptor beta chains below, sequenced in a study of blood T cell repertoires in COVID-19. Produced via immunoSEQ multiplex PCR; TCRdb's table is partial and in-frame only. The sample has 250,000 to 350,000 clones; about 92% are singletons. Sequenced sample: PBMCs or T cells enriched from blood (not recorded which). These TCRs come from a man in his 60s who had recovered from COVID-19.

The chain couples TRBV5-8 to TRBJ1-6; a possible D gene is TRBD1 (6 bases). Trimming took off 4 bases at V and 8 bases at J, with 16 bases between the two ends. The CDR3 loop spans 15 amino acids. Germline CDR1 SGHTS, CDR2 YDEGEE. CDR3 sequence reads: CASSITGWAYSPLHF. The DNA for the CDR3 is TGTGCCAGCAGCATAACAGGGTGGGCATATTCACCCCTCCACTTT.

V gene TRBV18 combines with J gene TRBJ2-1, with TRBD2 matching 10 bases. There are 20 residues in the CDR3. The V and J ends lost 1 base and 6 bases, in that order; junction bases with no gene match: 18. Germline loops: CDR1 KGHSH, CDR2 LQKENI. The chain's CDR3 is CASSPRGISSSGSLGNEQFF. The CDR3 DNA reads TGTGCCAGCTCACCACGGGGTATATCGTCTAGCGGGAGTCTGGGCAATGAGCAGTTCTTC.

CDR3 DNA: TGTGCCAGCAGTGCAACAACCGGGACAGGGTCAGGGTACGAGCAGTACTTC. It encodes CASSATTGTGSGYEQYF. The chain has TRBV6-1 and TRBJ2-7; TRBD1 matches 9 bases. The germline CDR1 and CDR2 sequences are MNHNS and SASEGT. Germline trimming cut 4 bases from V and 4 bases from J; bases unmatched to any gene: 14. The CDR3 sequence is 17 residues long.

The chain employs TRBV5-4 and TRBJ2-7; 12 bases fit TRBD2. This CDR3 has 15 amino acids. Unmatched junction bases numbered 4, after V lost 4 bases and J lost 2 bases. The germline V gene has CDR1 SGHNT and CDR2 YYREEE (reference sequence). CDR3 sequence (DNA): TGTGCCAGCAGCAAGCTAGCGGGAGGGACCTACGAGCAGTACTTC. This codes for CASSKLAGGTYEQYF.

This clone has more than one count but fewer than ten. The rearrangement joins TRBV6-5 to TRBJ2-6; no definite D call. Germline V CDR1 and CDR2: MNHEY, SVGAGI. This CDR3 comprises 16 residues. Trimming pared 2 bases from V and 2 bases from J, leaving 10 bases between. The CDR3 spells CASSYAFTAGANVLTF. The CDR3 nucleotides read TGTGCCAGCAGTTACGCCTTCACGGCTGGGGCCAACGTCCTGACTTTC.

This chain connects TRBV5-1 to TRBJ1-4, with 9 bases lining up with TRBD1. The CDR3 is made up of 14 amino acids. The germline CDR1 and CDR2 sequences are SGHRS and YFSETQ. The junction had 8 bases not matched to a gene; V was cut back by 4 bases and J by 10 bases. In DNA form, the CDR3 reads TGCGCCAGCAGCCCCGACAGGGGGGGTGGAAAACTGTTTTTT. Translation gives CASSPDRGGGKLFF.

This chain links TRBV5-6 with TRBJ1-1; D might be TRBD1 (6 bases). CDR1 and CDR2 (germline): SGHDT, YYEEEE. V shed 4 bases and J shed 0 bases, with 10 bases lying between them. CDR3 length equals 14 residues. The CDR3 DNA is TGTGCCAGCAGCGTAGGACAGTTGAACACTGAAGCTTTCTTT. As protein: CASSVGQLNTEAFF.

The chain joins TRBV3-1 (or the pseudogene TRBV3-2) to TRBJ1-1; possibly TRBD1 for D (6 bases). The CDR3 has 14 amino acids. V lost 5 bases and J lost 5, with 15 bases in between. Germline V lookup: CDR1 LGHDT, CDR2 YNNKEL (reference sequence). CDR3 amino acids: CASSTRGSRTEAFF. The CDR3 bases are TGTGCCAGCAGCACTAGGGGGTCGAGGACTGAAGCTTTCTTT.

V usage is TRBV5-8 and J usage is TRBJ1-5; D perhaps matches TRBD1 (5 bases). The V end lost 4 bases, the J end lost 1 base, and 12 bases lay between the germline ends. CDR3 length equals 15 residues. Germline V CDR1 and CDR2: SGHTS, YDEGEE. The CDR3 DNA is TGTGCCAGCAGCCCCGGGGGGTTCAGCAATCAGCCCCAGCATTTT. Protein sequence: CASSPGGFSNQPQHF. Looking up the rest from reference TRBV5-8 and TRBJ1-5 gives the full variable domain: EAGVTQSPTHLIKTRGQQATLRCSPISGHTSVYWYQQALGLGLQFLLWYDEGEERNRGNFPPRFSGRQFPNYSSELNVNALELEDSALYLCASSPGGFSNQPQHFGDGTRLSIL.

V is TRBV19 and J is TRBJ1-5, with 7 bases identical to TRBD1. Germline V gene data show CDR1 as LNHDA and CDR2 as SQIVND (reference sequence). V shed 5 bases and J 5 bases; nucleotides not matched to a gene: 9. CDR3 size: 15 residues. CDR3 sequence: CASSETRGLYQPQHF. CDR3 DNA sequence: TGTGCCAGTAGTGAAACCAGGGGGTTGTATCAGCCCCAGCATTTT.

Of note for this clone: The junction departs from the called germline gene at one end, perhaps through a read error. The rearrangement links TRBV7-7 to TRBJ2-3; no clear D. The CDR3 spans 14 residues. From germline, CDR1 is SSHAT and CDR2 FNYEAQ (reference sequence). Here the CDR3 DNA reads TGTGCTAGCAGCTTAAGCGACCGTTCAGATACGCAGTATTTT. This gives the protein CASSLSDRSDTQYF.

In DNA form, the CDR3 reads TGCGCCAGCAGCTCCAACCCGGGACAGGGACACAATGAGCAGTTCTTC. Its protein is CASSSNPGQGHNEQFF. The rearrangement uses TRBV5-1 and TRBJ2-1; 9 bases line up with TRBD1. Germline values: CDR1 SGHRS, CDR2 YFSETQ. With V trimmed by 3 bases and J by 5 bases, 9 bases remained unmatched. This CDR3 has 16 amino acids. Supplemented by reference TRBV5-1 and TRBJ2-1, the full variable domain reads KAGVTQTPRYLIKTRGQQVTLSCSPISGHRSVSWYQQTPGQGLQFLFEYFSETQRNKGNFPGRFSGRQFSNSRSEMNVSTLELGDSALYLCASSSNPGQGHNEQFFGPGTRLTVL.

This chain uses TRBV9 with TRBJ2-7; the match to TRBD2 covers 8 bases. J gave up 0 bases and V 4 bases, and 6 bases lay outside the gene matches. The CDR3 spans 15 residues. Germline V gene sequence: CDR1 SGDLS, CDR2 YYNGEE. CDR3 loop: CASSPRSGSSYEQYF. CDR3 sequence (DNA): TGTGCCAGCAGCCCCCGGAGCGGGAGCTCCTACGAGCAGTACTTC.

The chain links TRBV2 to TRBJ2-2; 11 nucleotides line up with TRBD1. V lost 7 bases to trimming and J lost 7 bases; unmatched junction nucleotides: 11. The CDR3 sequence is 16 residues long. Germline V gene lookup returns CDR1 SNHLY and CDR2 FYNNEI. The CDR3 DNA follows: TGTGCCAGCACTCCTCACCCGGGACAGGGGGTCGGGGAGCTGTTTTTT. It translates to CASTPHPGQGVGELFF.

The chain links TRBV28 to TRBJ1-2; 7 nucleotides line up with TRBD1. The germline V gene encodes CDR1 MDHEN and CDR2 SYDVKM. This CDR3 contains 17 residues. V was clipped by 6 bases and J by 4 bases; unmatched bases: 17. The CDR3, as DNA: TGTGCCAGCAGCCAACCCTTGGGGGCAGGGGGTGGCTATGGCTACACCTTC. Translating it yields CASSQPLGAGGGYGYTF.

The rearrangement uses TRBV7-8 and TRBJ2-5; no firm D call. The V gene's germline CDR1 is SGHVS and CDR2 FQNEAQ. Trimming took 1 base from V and 5 from J, leaving 11 bases between them. CDR3 size: 14 residues. This chain's CDR3 is CASSLVSSRETQYF. Written as DNA, the CDR3 is TGTGCCAGCAGCTTAGTAAGCTCCCGGGAGACCCAGTACTTC.

The CDR3 region is CASSRGQTQETQYF. In DNA, the CDR3 is TGCGCCAGCAGCCGAGGACAGACCCAAGAGACCCAGTACTTC. The V call is TRBV4-1, the J call TRBJ2-5, with D possibly TRBD1 on 6 matching bases. Germline V CDR1 and CDR2: MGHRA, YSYEKL. Trimming removed 4 bases from V and 1 base from J, with 10 bases in between. The CDR3 runs to 14 residues.

This chain joins TRBV29-1 and TRBJ1-2; perhaps TRBD1 as D (5 bases). Trimming took 5 bases from V and 8 from J, leaving 9 bases between them. In germline, CDR1 is SQVTM, CDR2 ANQGSEA. This CDR3 has 10 amino acids. The CDR3 region is CSVWRQGYTF. The CDR3 coding sequence is TGCAGCGTTTGGAGACAGGGCTACACCTTC.

The V gene is TRBV4-1, the J gene TRBJ1-1; 8 bases fit TRBD1. V shed 3 bases, J shed 4 bases, and the junction held 4 bases outside the gene matches. From germline, CDR1 is MGHRA and CDR2 YSYEKL. The CDR3 is made up of 14 amino acids. In DNA, the CDR3 is TGCGCCAGCAGCCAGGACAGGGAACTCACTGAAGCTTTCTTT. Translated: CASSQDRELTEAFF.

V is TRBV2 and J is TRBJ1-2; D possibly corresponds to TRBD1 (6 bases). The CDR3 length is 13 residues. Germline V gene data show CDR1 as SNHLY and CDR2 as FYNNEI. Trimming pared 5 bases from V and 4 bases from J, leaving 11 bases between. The CDR3 spells CASSTGQIYGYTF. DNA of the CDR3: TGTGCCAGCAGTACGGGACAAATCTATGGCTACACCTTC.

This clone was seen a handful of times. The rearrangement links TRBV7-9 to TRBJ1-4; 7 nucleotides align to TRBD1. With 7 bases clipped from V and 7 bases from J, the junction kept 9 bases outside the gene matches. CDR3 size: 14 residues. The germline gives CDR1 SEHNR, CDR2 FQNEAQ (reference sequence). This CDR3 is CASTNRGLIEKLFF. The CDR3 bases are TGTGCCAGCACCAATAGGGGGCTTATTGAAAAACTGTTTTTT.

The chain joins TRBV7-9 to TRBJ1-1; unclear D gene. The CDR3 loop spans 16 amino acids. The germline V gene encodes CDR1 SEHNR and CDR2 FQNEAQ (reference sequence). Trimming removed 3 bases at V and 6 bases at J, with 20 bases between. The CDR3: CASSFRHTTHFAEAFF. CDR3 sequence (DNA): TGTGCCAGCAGCTTCCGGCACACTACCCATTTCGCTGAAGCTTTCTTT.